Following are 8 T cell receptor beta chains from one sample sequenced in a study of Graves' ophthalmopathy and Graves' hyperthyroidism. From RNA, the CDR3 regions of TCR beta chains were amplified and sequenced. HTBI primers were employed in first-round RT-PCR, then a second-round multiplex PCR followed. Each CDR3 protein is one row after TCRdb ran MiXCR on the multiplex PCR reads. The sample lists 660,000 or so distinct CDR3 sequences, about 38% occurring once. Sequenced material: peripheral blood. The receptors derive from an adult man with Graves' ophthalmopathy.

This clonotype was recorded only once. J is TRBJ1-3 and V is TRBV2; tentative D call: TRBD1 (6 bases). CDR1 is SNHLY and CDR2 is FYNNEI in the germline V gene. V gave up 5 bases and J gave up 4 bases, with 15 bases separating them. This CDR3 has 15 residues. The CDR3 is CASSPSGGAGNTIYF. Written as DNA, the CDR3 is TGTGCCAGCAGTCCTAGCGGGGGGGCCGGAAACACCATATATTTT.

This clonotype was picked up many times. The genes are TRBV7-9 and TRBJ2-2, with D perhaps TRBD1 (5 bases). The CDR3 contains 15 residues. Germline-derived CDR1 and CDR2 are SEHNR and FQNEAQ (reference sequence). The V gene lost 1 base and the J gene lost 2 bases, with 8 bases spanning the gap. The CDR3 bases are TGTGCCAGCAGCTTAGGACAGATTAACACCGGGGAGCTGTTTTTT. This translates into CASSLGQINTGELFF.

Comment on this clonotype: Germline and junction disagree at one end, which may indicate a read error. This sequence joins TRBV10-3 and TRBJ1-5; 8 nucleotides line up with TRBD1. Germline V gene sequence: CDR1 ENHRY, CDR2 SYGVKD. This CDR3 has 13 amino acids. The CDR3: CASSYGTGETQHF. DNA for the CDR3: TGTGCCAGCAGTTACGGGACAGGAGAGACCCAGCATTTT.

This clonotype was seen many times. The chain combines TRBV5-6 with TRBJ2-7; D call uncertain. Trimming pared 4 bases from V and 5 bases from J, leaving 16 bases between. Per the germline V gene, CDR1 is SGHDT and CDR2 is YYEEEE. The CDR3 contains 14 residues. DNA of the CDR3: TGTGCCAGCAGCGCCCAACTGGAGAGCCACGAGCAGTACTTC. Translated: CASSAQLESHEQYF.

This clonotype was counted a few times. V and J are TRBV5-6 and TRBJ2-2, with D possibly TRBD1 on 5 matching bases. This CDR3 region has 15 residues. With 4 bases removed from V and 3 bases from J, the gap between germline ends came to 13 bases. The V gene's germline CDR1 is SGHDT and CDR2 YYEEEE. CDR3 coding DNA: TGTGCCAGCAGCCCAGGGCTTGTGGACACCGGGGAGCTGTTTTTT. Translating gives CASSPGLVDTGELFF.

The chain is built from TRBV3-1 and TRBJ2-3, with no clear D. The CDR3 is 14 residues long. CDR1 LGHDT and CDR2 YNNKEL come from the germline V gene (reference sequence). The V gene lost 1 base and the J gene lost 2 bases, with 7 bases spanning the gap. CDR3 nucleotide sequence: TGTGCCAGCAGCCAAGTAAGAGACACAGATACGCAGTATTTT. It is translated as CASSQVRDTDTQYF.

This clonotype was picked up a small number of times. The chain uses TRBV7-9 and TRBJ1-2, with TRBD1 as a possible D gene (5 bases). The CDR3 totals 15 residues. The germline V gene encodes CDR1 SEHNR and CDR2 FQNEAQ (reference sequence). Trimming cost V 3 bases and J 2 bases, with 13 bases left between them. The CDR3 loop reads CASSLLQVTNYGYTF. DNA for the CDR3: TGTGCCAGCAGCTTGCTACAGGTCACGAACTATGGCTACACCTTC.

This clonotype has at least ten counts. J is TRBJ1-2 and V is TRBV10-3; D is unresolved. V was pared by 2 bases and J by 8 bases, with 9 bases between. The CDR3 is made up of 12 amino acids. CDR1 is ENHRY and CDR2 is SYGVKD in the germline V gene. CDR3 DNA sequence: TGTGCCATCAGTGAGGAGGCAAGGGGCTACACCTTC. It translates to CAISEEARGYTF.